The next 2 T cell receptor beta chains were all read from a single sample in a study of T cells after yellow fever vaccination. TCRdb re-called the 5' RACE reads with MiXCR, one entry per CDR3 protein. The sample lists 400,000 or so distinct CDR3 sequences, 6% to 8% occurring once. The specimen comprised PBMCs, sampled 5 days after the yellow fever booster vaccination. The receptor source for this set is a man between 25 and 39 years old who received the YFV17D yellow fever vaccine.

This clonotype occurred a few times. The CDR3 here is CASSLKDLLPQHF. CDR3 DNA sequence: TGTGCCAGCAGTCTAAAGGACCTGTTGCCCCAGCATTTT. The rearrangement joins TRBV12-3 or TRBV12-4 to TRBJ1-5; D unresolved. Trimming shortened V by 5 bases and J by 9 bases, and 14 bases separated the two germline ends. The CDR3 consists of 13 residues.

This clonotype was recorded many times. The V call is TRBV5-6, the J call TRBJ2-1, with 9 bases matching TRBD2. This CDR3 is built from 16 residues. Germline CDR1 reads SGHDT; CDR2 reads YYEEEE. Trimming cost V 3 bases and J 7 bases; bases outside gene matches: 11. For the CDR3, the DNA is TGTGCCAGCAGCTCCCTGGCGGGAGGGCCGAGGAATGAGCAGTTCTTC. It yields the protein CASSSLAGGPRNEQFF.